This paragraph reports one TCR beta chain. This sample stems from a study of blood T cell repertoires in COVID-19. Across the study: Sources were T cells, B-cell-depleted T cells, or PBMCs; the material itself was cDNA or gDNA.

Sequencing was performed with immunoSEQ multiplex PCR; in TCRdb, only in-frame clones are kept and a portion is missing. There are tens of thousands of clones in the sample; around nine tenths occur only once, and around 6% lies in the top ten. Sample: peripheral blood. The receptor was isolated from an elderly woman with active COVID-19.

The CDR3 DNA is TGTGCCAGCAGTGAGGCCCCTAGCGCCTCCTGGGACACCGGGGAGCTGTTTTTT. Translation gives CASSEAPSASWDTGELFF. This sequence joins TRBV6-1 and TRBJ2-2; TRBD2 might be the D (6 bases). With 3 bases removed from V and 3 bases from J, the gap between germline ends came to 20 bases. The CDR3 runs to 18 residues. The V gene's germline CDR1 is MNHNS and CDR2 SASEGT.